These 25 T cell receptor beta chains share one sample of origin, sequenced in a study of control samples from healthy donors and cancer patients. Generated by immunoSEQ multiplex PCR, the TCRdb table keeps only in-frame clones and is missing some. The repertoire holds 400,000 to 500,000 clones, 90% seen once, with 5% to 8% in the top ten. Input material: PBMCs. The receptors were gathered from a man in his forties or fifties with head and neck cancer.

V and J are TRBV27 and TRBJ2-1; D is undetermined. Trimming took off 5 bases at V and 3 bases at J, with 11 bases between the two ends. The CDR3 is 14 amino acids. Germline V gene lookup returns CDR1 MNHEY and CDR2 SMNVEV (reference sequence). The DNA of the CDR3 is TGTGCCAGCAGTCCCGGACCGCTCTACAATGAGCAGTTCTTC. Its protein product is CASSPGPLYNEQFF.

The V gene is TRBV2, the J gene TRBJ1-6, with D possibly being TRBD1 (6 bases). CDR3 size: 18 residues. Germline V gene data show CDR1 as SNHLY and CDR2 as FYNNEI. Trimming left V 4 bases short and J 0 bases short, with 16 bases between. This CDR3 is CASSVKDRKSSYNSPLHF. The DNA of the CDR3 is TGTGCCAGCAGTGTGAAGGACAGAAAGAGCTCCTATAATTCACCCCTCCACTTT.

The gene calls are TRBV24-1 and TRBJ2-7; 7 nucleotides align to TRBD1. The trim removed 4 bases at V and 10 bases at J, leaving 9 bases unmatched. Germline loops: CDR1 KGHDR, CDR2 SFDVKD. CDR3 length equals 13 residues. The CDR3 nucleotides are TGTGCCACCAGTGACAGGGGTGACAGGGATCAGTACTTC. Amino acid sequence: CATSDRGDRDQYF.

The chain uses TRBV28 and TRBJ2-7; TRBD1 agrees at 12 bases. The CDR3 has 16 amino acids. V shed 6 bases, J shed 4 bases, and the junction held 10 bases outside the gene matches. The germline gives CDR1 MDHEN, CDR2 SYDVKM. CDR3 sequence: CASSPISGQGAYEQYF. CDR3 in DNA: TGTGCCAGCAGCCCAATATCGGGACAGGGGGCTTACGAGCAGTACTTC.

The chain has TRBV5-1 and TRBJ2-7, with 7 positions matching TRBD2. Germline V gives CDR1 SGHRS, CDR2 YFSETQ. The CDR3 length is 15 residues. J was trimmed by 0 bases and V by 5 bases; bases with no gene match: 8. In DNA, the CDR3 is TGCGCCAGCAGTCTACTAGCGACGAGCTCCTACGAGCAGTACTTC. It codes for CASSLLATSSYEQYF. Looking up the rest from reference TRBV5-1 and TRBJ2-7 gives the full variable domain: KAGVTQTPRYLIKTRGQQVTLSCSPISGHRSVSWYQQTPGQGLQFLFEYFSETQRNKGNFPGRFSGRQFSNSRSEMNVSTLELGDSALYLCASSLLATSSYEQYFGPGTRLTVT.

This clone was recorded once. The chain carries TRBV11-3 and TRBJ2-1; 8 bases agree with TRBD2. Germline CDR1 reads SGHNT; CDR2 reads YENEEA. V lost 4 bases, J lost 9 bases, and 11 bases stayed unmatched. The CDR3 covers 15 residues. The CDR3 sequence is CASSSAGGGFGEQFF. In DNA, the CDR3 is TGTGCCAGCAGCTCCGCGGGGGGTGGGTTCGGTGAGCAGTTCTTC.

V and J are TRBV5-1 and TRBJ2-7; D is perhaps TRBD2 (5 bases). This CDR3 is built from 15 residues. Germline CDR1 is SGHRS and CDR2 is YFSETQ. The V end lost 0 bases, the J end lost 3 bases, and 13 bases lay between the germline ends. CDR3: CASSLDGSGNYEQYF. For the CDR3, the DNA is TGCGCCAGCAGCTTGGATGGCAGCGGAAACTACGAGCAGTACTTC.

This sequence joins TRBV4-3 and TRBJ2-7, with 8 bases fitting TRBD1. The V gene's germline CDR1 is LGHNA and CDR2 YSLEER. The CDR3 spans 17 residues. J lost 5 bases, V lost 6 bases, and 18 bases had no gene match. The CDR3 is CASSAPRIGTGGNEQYF. The CDR3 DNA is TGCGCCAGCAGTGCCCCGAGGATCGGGACAGGCGGCAACGAGCAGTACTTC.

The chain carries TRBV10-1 and TRBJ2-7; TRBD1 agrees at 7 bases. From germline, CDR1 is WNHNN and CDR2 SYGVQD (reference sequence). The trim removed 7 bases at V and 2 bases at J, leaving 5 bases unmatched. The CDR3 has 13 amino acids. In DNA, the CDR3 is TGCGCCAGCACCGGACAGGACCCCTACGAGCAGTACTTC. Translating it yields CASTGQDPYEQYF.

The chain uses TRBV7-9 and TRBJ2-3; D uncertain. CDR3 size: 15 residues. V dropped 2 bases and J dropped 0 bases, with 9 bases sitting between them. Germline lookup yields CDR1 SEHNR and CDR2 FQNEAQ (reference sequence). CDR3 loop: CASSLSVGSTDTQYF. The CDR3 nucleotides are TGTGCCAGCAGCTTATCTGTGGGAAGCACAGATACGCAGTATTTT.

The chain couples TRBV11-2 to TRBJ1-1; maybe TRBD1 (6 bases). This CDR3 is built from 17 residues. Trimming shortened V by 1 base and J by 0 bases, and 15 bases separated the two germline ends. From germline, CDR1 is SGHAT and CDR2 FQNNGV. CDR3 nucleotide sequence: TGTGCCAGCAGCTTAGTAACAGGGATCACTTTGAACACTGAAGCTTTCTTT. Translating it yields CASSLVTGITLNTEAFF.

The gene calls are TRBV6-5 and TRBJ1-4; D unresolved. The ends were cut back, 2 bases at V and 8 bases at J, with 18 bases in the middle. The CDR3 runs 16 residues. CDR1 is MNHEY, CDR2 SVGAGI, per germline. This CDR3 reads CASSYRVTSRTEKLFF. The CDR3 nucleotides are TGTGCCAGCAGTTACCGAGTCACATCCCGAACAGAAAAACTGTTTTTT.

J is TRBJ2-6 and V is TRBV25-1, with D perhaps matching TRBD1 (6 bases). The CDR3 is 17 amino acids. Germline loops: CDR1 MGHDK, CDR2 SYGVNS. Trimming left V 3 bases short and J 2 bases short, with 14 bases between. Here the CDR3 reads CASSDPMGATGANVLTF. In DNA, the CDR3 is TGTGCCAGCAGTGACCCAATGGGGGCAACTGGGGCCAACGTCCTGACTTTC.

V gene TRBV4-2 combines with J gene TRBJ2-7; 7 nucleotides agree with TRBD1. The V and J ends lost 0 bases and 4 bases, in that order; junction bases with no gene match: 9. Germline V gene data show CDR1 as LGHNA and CDR2 as YNFKEQ. This CDR3 spans 16 amino acids. This CDR3 is CASSQEFDRAVYEQYF. The DNA of the CDR3 is TGTGCCAGCAGCCAAGAGTTCGACAGGGCCGTTTACGAGCAGTACTTC.

The rearrangement uses TRBV28 and TRBJ1-2; the D is unclear. The V gene lost 3 bases and the J gene lost 3 bases, with 17 bases spanning the gap. Germline V gene sequence: CDR1 MDHEN, CDR2 SYDVKM. The length of the CDR3 is 16 residues. The CDR3 DNA is TGTGCCAGCAGTTTTGTTCCACTTCAATCTCACTATGGCTACACCTTC. Residues: CASSFVPLQSHYGYTF.

J is TRBJ2-2 and V is TRBV30, with D possibly matching TRBD2 (6 bases). V lost 3 bases, J lost 6 bases, and 14 bases lay in between. This CDR3 region has 14 residues. The germline CDR1 and CDR2 sequences are GTSNPN and SVGIG (reference sequence). The CDR3 coding sequence is TGTGCCTGGAGCAACGGCGGGGTTGCCGGGGAGCTGTTTTTT. As protein: CAWSNGGVAGELFF.

This chain connects TRBV6-5 to TRBJ2-5; D gene ambiguous. The V and J ends lost 6 bases and 1 base respectively, with 12 bases between them. Germline V gene data show CDR1 as MNHEY and CDR2 as SVGAGI. The CDR3 extends over 14 amino acids. In nucleotides, the CDR3 is TGTGCCAGCAGGGCTTTCAGGAGCCAAGAGACCCAGTACTTC. It translates to CASRAFRSQETQYF.

This clone was picked up a small number of times. The chain joins TRBV6-2 or TRBV6-3 to TRBJ1-5, with unresolved D. This CDR3 is built from 14 residues. Between the trimmed V and J ends, which lost 0 bases and 2 bases, there was a span of 5 bases. Germline V gene lookup returns CDR1 MNHEY and CDR2 SVGEGT. CDR3 sequence reads: CASSYSSRNQPQHF. DNA of the CDR3: TGTGCCAGCAGTTACTCGAGCCGCAATCAGCCCCAGCATTTT.

The gene calls are TRBV25-1 and TRBJ2-7; D is unresolved. The CDR3 loop spans 13 amino acids. Germline CDR1 and CDR2: MGHDK and SYGVNS. V lost 4 bases and J lost 1, with 8 bases in between. The CDR3 protein is CASSVDGSYEQYF. Here the CDR3 DNA reads TGTGCCAGCAGTGTCGATGGGTCCTACGAGCAGTACTTC.

This clone showed up just once. The rearrangement uses TRBV11-1 and TRBJ1-2; D is undetermined. Germline values: CDR1 SGHAT, CDR2 FQDESV (reference sequence). The CDR3 totals 13 residues. V was shortened by 2 bases and J by 6 bases, with 10 bases between the two germline ends. This CDR3 reads CASSLSTTDGYTF. Here the CDR3 DNA reads TGTGCCAGCAGCTTATCGACCACAGATGGCTACACCTTC.

The V and J genes are TRBV9 and TRBJ2-3; D ambiguous. Germline CDR1 is SGDLS and CDR2 is YYNGEE. V dropped 1 base and J dropped 2 bases, with 8 bases sitting between them. The length of the CDR3 is 14 residues. The CDR3 spells CASSVFLSTDTQYF. DNA of the CDR3: TGTGCCAGCAGCGTATTCCTGTCCACAGATACGCAGTATTTT.

The gene calls are TRBV5-1 and TRBJ2-1; D unresolved. V lost 3 bases and J 6 bases, leaving 19 bases between the germline ends. The CDR3 is 16 amino acids. The V gene's germline CDR1 is SGHRS and CDR2 YFSETQ. CDR3: CASSSFEGYRVNEQFF. The CDR3 DNA reads as TGCGCCAGCAGCTCCTTTGAAGGGTATAGGGTCAATGAGCAGTTCTTC.

This chain uses TRBV28 with TRBJ1-5; the D is unclear. Germline V gives CDR1 MDHEN, CDR2 SYDVKM. V lost 6 bases and J 4 bases, leaving 22 bases between the germline ends. This CDR3 region has 17 residues. CDR3 amino acids: CASSTLLLGSGNQPQHF. CDR3 nucleotide sequence: TGTGCCAGCAGCACCCTGTTGCTGGGCAGTGGGAATCAGCCCCAGCATTTT. Complete variable domain (other parts from reference TRBV28 and TRBJ1-5): DVKVTQSSRYLVKRTGEKVFLECVQDMDHENMFWYRQDPGLGLRLIYFSYDVKMKEKGDIPEGYSVSREKKERFSLILESASTNQTSMYLCASSTLLLGSGNQPQHFGDGTRLSIL.

The V call is TRBV12-3 or TRBV12-4, the J call TRBJ1-2; 9 positions match TRBD1. With 8 bases clipped from V and 6 bases from J, the junction kept 4 bases outside the gene matches. This CDR3 has 12 residues. CDR3 in DNA: TGTGCCAGCGGAACAGGGGGCGATGGCTACACCTTC. Its protein product is CASGTGGDGYTF.

The chain recombines TRBV29-1 with TRBJ2-3; possible D gene TRBD2, 6 bases. Between the trimmed V and J ends, which lost 6 bases and 5 bases, there was a span of 21 bases. Germline CDR1 SQVTM, CDR2 ANQGSEA. The CDR3 is 15 residues long. The CDR3 bases are TGCAGCGTCTACCCCGTTCAGGGAGGTAGAGATACGCAGTATTTT. Protein product: CSVYPVQGGRDTQYF.